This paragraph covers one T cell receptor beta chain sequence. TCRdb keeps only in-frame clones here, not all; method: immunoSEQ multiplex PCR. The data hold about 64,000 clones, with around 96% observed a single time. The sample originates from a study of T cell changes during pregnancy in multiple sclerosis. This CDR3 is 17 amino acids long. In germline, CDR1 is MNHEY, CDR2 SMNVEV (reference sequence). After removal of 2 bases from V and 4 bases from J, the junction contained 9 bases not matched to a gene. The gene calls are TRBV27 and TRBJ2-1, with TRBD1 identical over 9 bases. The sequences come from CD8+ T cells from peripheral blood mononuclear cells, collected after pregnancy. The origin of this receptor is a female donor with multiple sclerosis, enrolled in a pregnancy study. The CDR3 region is CASSLRGNRGLYNEQFF. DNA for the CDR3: TGTGCCAGCAGTTTAAGGGGAAACAGGGGGCTTTACAATGAGCAGTTCTTC.